This T cell receptor beta chain was recovered during a study of CD8 T cells in ankylosing spondylitis. Note on this clonotype: Antigen: not known.

The V gene end was trimmed by 7 bases and the J gene end by 2 bases; junction bases not matched to a gene: 8. This CDR3 comprises 15 residues. General observations from the study: Within peripheral blood, clones linked to disease were CD8+ and relatively rare. Reactive arthritis synovial fluid and blood previously showed some of these motif variants. The clones that were linked to disease were reported to be significantly enriched in matched synovial fluid samples from ankylosing spondylitis patients. A TCR beta motif made of eight highly homologous variants seemed typical of ankylosing spondylitis blood.

Researchers built TCR beta libraries using quantitative 5'-RACE with molecular barcodes. One entry per CDR3 protein results from TCRdb running MiXCR on the 5' RACE reads. The sample shows 350,000 to 450,000 distinct CDR3 sequences, roughly 27% of them seen only once. The source material was blood, either unsorted or a sorted T cell fraction (not recorded which). The clonotype originates from a male donor with ankylosing spondylitis. The V gene is TRBV12-3 or TRBV12-4, the J gene TRBJ2-1, with 7 positions matching TRBD1. CDR3 region: CASTPDRQTYNEQFF. The CDR3 DNA follows: TGTGCCAGCACTCCGGACAGGCAAACCTACAATGAGCAGTTCTTC.